This T cell receptor (beta chain) was identified during a study of shared clonotypes between healthy human individuals (dated by TCRdb to 2020 to 2022). Broadly, across the study: The cohort comprised two women and a few men aged 18 to 49 years. Libraries were prepared and TCR repertoires were sequenced by different laboratories using diverse techniques, in order to increase sequencing depth and limit assay-specific biases. Each donor's leukapheresis produced roughly between about 0.9 and 9.5 billion PBMCs. The study deeply sequenced blood TCR repertoires of five healthy adults to estimate repertoire size and the extent of clonotype sharing between individuals.

Healthy HIV-negative adults with no recently reported acute infections or vaccinations were included as donors. Every donor was a Caucasian adult residing in Nashville, Tennessee, USA. For unsorted samples, 90 million or so PBMCs were counted, and genomic DNA was extracted using the QIAamp DNA Blood Mini kit. Blood was obtained by leukapheresis, after which PBMCs were separated by Ficoll-Histopaque density gradient centrifugation and cryopreserved in liquid nitrogen vapor phase. Study-wide findings and limitations: Based on pairwise subsampling, the degree of clonotype sharing among donors was expected to be affected by sequencing depth. Because the study included a small number of donors, the genetic and exposure-history diversity represented was limited. Sampling was limited to blood, and TCR repertoires in tissue likely differ from TCR repertoires in blood.

The CDR3 has 11 amino acids, counting the end cysteine and phenylalanine. The kept DNA is CDR3 alone, 33 bases in frame from the first base. Trimming costs V 5 bases and J 2 bases, and their ends lie 4 bases apart. Via the germline V gene (reference sequence), CDR1 is SEHNR and CDR2 FQNEAQ. This clone was counted a single time. Its antigen is currently not known. No base qualities exist here, and no much larger clone lies one base off it. TCR CDR3 regions were amplified from genomic DNA by multiplex PCR using the deep immunoSEQ assay. Genomic DNA extracted from each cell subset was distributed evenly over all wells of several immunoSEQ 96-well plates, and each plate served as one replicate. For unsorted PBMC, about 300 ng genomic DNA, equal to tens of thousands of T cell genomes, was loaded into each replicate PCR. Ten immunoSEQ deep assay plates were used to sequence the unsorted PBMC genomic DNA. Purified libraries were measured with a Qubit 3.0 fluorometer, size-checked on a Bioanalyzer 2100, and measured again with the KAPA Library Quantification kit. Each immunoSEQ 96-well plate was sequenced on its own single-read 150-cycle Illumina NextSeq 550 flow cell. The source study handled its data this way. Because only junctional sequences without quality scores were contained in the immunoSEQ output, filtering matching that applied to full-length reads could not be performed. Sequences were annotated with PyIR, a Python wrapper for IgBLAST v1.9, using IMGT germline references to assign V/J genes and CDR3. Reads were removed for weak V/J assignments (E-value above 1e-6), missing CDR3, stop codons, out-of-frame junctions, or ambiguous translated residues. V3J clonotypes were defined by identical inferred V gene, J gene, and CDR3 amino acid sequence. The percentage overlap between two repertoires was calculated by dividing the number of shared unique clonotypes by the size of the smaller repertoire. Three approaches were used to assess repertoire richness: RTK rarefaction, the Chao1 estimator, and Recon v2.1 estimates of unobserved clonotypes. TCRdb retrieved this table from immuneACCESS and kept in-frame rearrangements only. Not all clones are present; in checked studies, unresolved V genes account for under half, and no reason is known for the remainder. V, J and clone size reflect that table, while D and trimming were determined from the DNA. This sample holds hundreds of thousands of clones; about 85% were observed only once. Less than 15% of the sample lies in the top ten.

This clonotype was sampled from a woman aged 40 to 50 in good health. Some clones in this sample may be carry-over from other donors' samples. Recombination joined TRBV7-9 with TRBJ2-7, with no confident D gene call. The sequencing input was PBMCs. The nucleotide sequence reads TGTGCCAGCAGCCCCGCCTACGAGCAGTACTTC. This is translated as CASSPAYEQYF.